This note documents a single T cell receptor beta chain sequence. The target antigen is unknown. The sample belongs to a study of cytomegalovirus exposure and HLA in healthy donors. Study findings and constraints: Versus the roughly 690-donor mean, an Asian-associated ancestry cluster reportedly showed fewer N-insertions in a later analysis. Overall, approximately 150 TCR beta chains were annotated as cytomegalovirus-associated. Under in vitro conditions, three CMV-associated chains were confirmed as specific for CMV antigens.

PCR was performed using 60 Vbeta and 13 Jbeta primers. TCRdb's copy holds only in-frame clones and misses some; the assay was immunoSEQ multiplex PCR. The data contain more than 110,000 clones, 65% to 85% of them singletons. Donors in the study were healthy people who gave bone marrow. Per the germline V gene, CDR1 is LGHNA and CDR2 is YSLEER. The CDR3 is made up of 16 amino acids. Trimming took 0 bases from V and 6 from J; bases not matched to a gene: 9. The rearrangement joins TRBV4-3 to TRBJ2-7; 9 bases map to TRBD1. Specimen: PBMCs. The TCR was taken from a man younger than 35 in good health and CMV-seronegative. CDR3 nucleotide sequence: TGCGCCAGCAGCCAAGAGGAGGGGGACAGGGCGGCCGAGCAGTACTTC. It encodes CASSQEEGDRAAEQYF.